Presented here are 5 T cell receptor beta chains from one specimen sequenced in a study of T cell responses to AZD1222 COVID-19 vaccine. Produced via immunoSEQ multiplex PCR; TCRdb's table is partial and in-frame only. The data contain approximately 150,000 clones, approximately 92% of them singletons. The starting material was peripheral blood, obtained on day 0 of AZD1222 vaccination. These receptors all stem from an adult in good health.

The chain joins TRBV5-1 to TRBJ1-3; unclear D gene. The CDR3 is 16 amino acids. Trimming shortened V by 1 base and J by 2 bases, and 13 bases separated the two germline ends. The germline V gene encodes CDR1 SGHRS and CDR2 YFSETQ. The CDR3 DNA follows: TGCGCCAGCAGCTTGAGTCCAGGAGGGACTGGAAACACCATATATTTT. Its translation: CASSLSPGGTGNTIYF.

The CDR3 reads CASSLGLRTDTDTQYF. In DNA form, the CDR3 reads TGCGCCAGCAGCTTGGGCCTCCGCACCGACACAGATACGCAGTATTTT. V usage is TRBV5-1 and J usage is TRBJ2-3; no firm D call. Germline CDR1 reads SGHRS; CDR2 reads YFSETQ. The CDR3 length is 16 residues. Between the trimmed V and J ends, which lost 0 bases and 2 bases, there was a span of 13 bases.

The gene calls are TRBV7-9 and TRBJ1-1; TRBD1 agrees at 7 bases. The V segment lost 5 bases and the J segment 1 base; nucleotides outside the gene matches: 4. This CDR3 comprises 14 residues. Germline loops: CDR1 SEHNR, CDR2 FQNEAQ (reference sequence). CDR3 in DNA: TGTGCCAGCAGCGCGGGGACAGCGAACACTGAAGCTTTCTTT. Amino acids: CASSAGTANTEAFF.

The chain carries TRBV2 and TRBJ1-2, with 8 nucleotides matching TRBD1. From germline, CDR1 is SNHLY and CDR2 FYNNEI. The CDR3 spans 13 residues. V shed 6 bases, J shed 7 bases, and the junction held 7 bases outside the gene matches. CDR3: CASRLQGVGGYTF. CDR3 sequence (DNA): TGTGCCAGCAGGCTACAGGGGGTGGGTGGCTACACCTTC. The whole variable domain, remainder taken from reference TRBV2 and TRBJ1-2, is EPEVTQTPSHQVTQMGQEVILRCVPISNHLYFYWYRQILGQKVEFLVSFYNNEISEKSEIFDDQFSVERPDGSNFTLKIRSTKLEDSAMYFCASRLQGVGGYTFGSGTRLTVV.

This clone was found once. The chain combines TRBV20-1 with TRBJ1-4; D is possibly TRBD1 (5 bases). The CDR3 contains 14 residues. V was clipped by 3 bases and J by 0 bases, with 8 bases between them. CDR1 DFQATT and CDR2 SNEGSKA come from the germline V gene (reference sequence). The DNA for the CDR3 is TGCAGTGCTAGTCGGGGGGCAACTAATGAAAAACTGTTTTTT. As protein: CSASRGATNEKLFF.